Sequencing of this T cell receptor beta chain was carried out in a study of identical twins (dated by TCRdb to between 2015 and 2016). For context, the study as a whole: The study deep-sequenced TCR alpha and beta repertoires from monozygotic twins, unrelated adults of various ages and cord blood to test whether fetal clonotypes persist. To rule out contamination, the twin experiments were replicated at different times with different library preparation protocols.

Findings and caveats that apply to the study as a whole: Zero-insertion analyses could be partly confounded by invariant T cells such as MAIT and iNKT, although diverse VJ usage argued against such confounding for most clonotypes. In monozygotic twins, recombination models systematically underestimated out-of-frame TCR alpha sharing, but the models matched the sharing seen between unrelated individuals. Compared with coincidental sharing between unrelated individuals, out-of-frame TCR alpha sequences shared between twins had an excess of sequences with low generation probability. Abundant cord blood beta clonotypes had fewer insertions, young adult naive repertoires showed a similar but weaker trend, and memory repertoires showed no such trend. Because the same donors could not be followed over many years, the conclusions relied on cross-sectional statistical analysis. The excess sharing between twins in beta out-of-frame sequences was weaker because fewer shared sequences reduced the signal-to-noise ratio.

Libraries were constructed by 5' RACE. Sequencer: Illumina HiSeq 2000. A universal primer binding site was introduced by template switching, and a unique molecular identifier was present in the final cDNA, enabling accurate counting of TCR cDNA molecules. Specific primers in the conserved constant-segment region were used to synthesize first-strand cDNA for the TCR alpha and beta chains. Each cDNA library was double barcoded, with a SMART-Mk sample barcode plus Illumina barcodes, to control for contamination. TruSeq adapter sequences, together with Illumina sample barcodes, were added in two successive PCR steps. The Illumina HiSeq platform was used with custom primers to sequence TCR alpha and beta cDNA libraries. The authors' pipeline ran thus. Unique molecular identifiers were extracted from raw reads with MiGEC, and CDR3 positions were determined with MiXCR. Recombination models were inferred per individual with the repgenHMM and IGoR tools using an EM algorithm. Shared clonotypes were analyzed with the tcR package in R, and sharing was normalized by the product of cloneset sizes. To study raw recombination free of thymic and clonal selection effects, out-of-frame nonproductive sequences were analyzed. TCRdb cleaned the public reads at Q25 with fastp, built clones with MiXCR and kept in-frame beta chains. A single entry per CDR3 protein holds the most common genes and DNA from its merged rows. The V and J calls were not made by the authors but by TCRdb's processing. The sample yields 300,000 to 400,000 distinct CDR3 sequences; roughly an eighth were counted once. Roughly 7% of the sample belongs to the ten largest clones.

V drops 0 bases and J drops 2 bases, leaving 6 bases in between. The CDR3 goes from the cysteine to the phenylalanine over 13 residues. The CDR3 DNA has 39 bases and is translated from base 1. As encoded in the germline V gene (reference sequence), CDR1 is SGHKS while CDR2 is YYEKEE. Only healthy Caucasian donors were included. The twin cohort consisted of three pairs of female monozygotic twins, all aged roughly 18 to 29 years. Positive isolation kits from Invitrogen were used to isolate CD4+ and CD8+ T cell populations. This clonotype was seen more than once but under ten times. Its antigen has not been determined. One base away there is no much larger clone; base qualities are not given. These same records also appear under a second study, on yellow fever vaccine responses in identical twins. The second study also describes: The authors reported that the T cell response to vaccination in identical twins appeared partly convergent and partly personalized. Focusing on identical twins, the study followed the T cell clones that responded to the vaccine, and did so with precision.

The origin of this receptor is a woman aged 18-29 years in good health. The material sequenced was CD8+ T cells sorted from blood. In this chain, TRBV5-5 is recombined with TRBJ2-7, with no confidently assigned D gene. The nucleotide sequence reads TGTGCCAGCAGCTTGGACCTAACCTACGAGCAGTACTTC. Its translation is CASSLDLTYEQYF.